This T cell receptor beta chain stems from a study of human T cells and chemical hapten exposure (dated by TCRdb to the early 2020s). Looking at the study overall: For sensitization, 2% DPC in acetone was applied to a roughly 2 cm by roughly 2 cm area of upper inner arm skin. Patients additionally received weekly therapeutic DPC doses to the scalp throughout the approximately 25-week study period. Patch testing on the upper back used Finn chambers containing 0.01% DPC, with scoring done after 6 days according to International Contact Dermatitis Research Group standards. Alopecia areata with under or over 50% scalp involvement, alopecia totalis and alopecia universalis were represented in the patient cohort, which was mostly female. Libraries were pooled for sequencing, and variation in per-sample TCR yields was attributed mainly to small differences in library volumes within the pool. This study followed changes in the peripheral blood TCR repertoire in vivo during primary and secondary sensitization of alopecia patients to the hapten diphenylcyclopropenone (DPC). Blood samples were taken from patients before sensitization (week 0) and then at 2, 6 and about 24 weeks after DPC sensitization. Blood for TCR sequencing was provided by twenty-nine alopecia patients at one to four time points (pre-sensitization, 2, 6 and 24 weeks). Overall study outcomes, separate from this receptor: DPC sensitization did not change the number of TCRs with a frequency above 1 in 1000, and there was no evidence of changes in global repertoire structure. Patch test score correlated positively with the number of PT1 expanded TCRs, reaching significance at thresholds 8, 16 and 32 but not at 4. Significantly more large CDR3 similarity clusters were formed by expanded TCRs than by pre-sensitization or healthy control sets, consistent with antigen-driven responses. Alopecia, a presumed autoimmune disease, was present in all patients, so the immune response of the patients might differ from that of healthy individuals. Repeated subsampling changed both the strength of the expansion versus patch-test correlation and the threshold at which that correlation became significant.

This clonotype was observed many times. Its antigen is not yet known. Qualities for individual bases were not recorded, and no much larger clone is one base off. Libraries were made using RACE. TCRdb shows the sequencer as NextSeq 500. During library preparation, unique molecular identifiers were attached to individual cDNA molecules so that TCRs could be counted in a quantitative, reproducible way. Each blood RNA sample was used to sequence both TCR alpha and TCR beta chains. The authors processed their data as follows. Samples had a median of 95,638 TCRs, with a range from roughly 23,224 to 700,000. V, J and CDR3 annotation of the TCR reads was performed with the Decombinator software suite. For the PS versus PT1 abundance plots, all samples were subsampled to the same number of TCRs (28,000). Expanded TCRs were defined as absent before sensitization and observed at least eight times at the 2-week time point. TCRdb reran the public reads through fastp at Q25 and MiXCR, keeping productive beta chains. When rows share a CDR3 protein, they turn into one entry using the most common DNA and genes. The V and J calls and clone size are TCRdb's, not the authors'. A total of about 60,000 distinct CDR3 sequences appear in this sample, 9.3% of them only once. The top ten hold 13% of the sample.

The time point tag for this specimen amounts to: patch test 1, 2 weeks after DPC sensitization. The sample's treatment or condition label, in plain terms: therapeutic diphenylcyclopropenone sensitization with weekly scalp DPC. At every patch-test visit, the blood draw took place before the patch test was put on. To be eligible, patients had to be aged 18 to 70, diagnosed with alopecia and judged suitable for DPC therapy, while pregnant patients were excluded. Total RNA was extracted from unfractionated whole blood collected in Tempus Blood RNA tubes. The receptor was derived from a woman aged 40 to 50 with alopecia areata. Some clones in this sample may be carry-over from other donors' samples. The material was whole blood, obtained in connection with sensitization to the hapten diphenylcyclopropenone (DPC).

The nucleotide sequence reads TGTGCCAGCAGTTCCAGTACCCGCACTGAAGCTTTCTTT. This gives the protein CASSSSTRTEAFF. Recombination joined TRBV14 with TRBJ1-1; no D gene can be assigned with confidence. The germline V gene specifies SGHDN as CDR1 and FVKESK as CDR2. Deletion took 6 bases off V and 4 bases off J, with a span of 12 bases between the germline ends. Taken from cysteine to phenylalanine, the CDR3 has 13 residues. The only DNA kept is the CDR3, 39 bases in frame from the first base.